This TCR beta chain derives from a study of blood T cell repertoires in COVID-19. Study in general: PBMCs, B-cell-depleted T cells, or T cells provided the cDNA or gDNA that made up the material.

This clone has just a few counts. The CDR3 is made up of 14 amino acids. V was clipped by 11 bases and J by 0 bases; unmatched bases: 5. Germline V gene lookup returns CDR1 MNHNY and CDR2 SVGAGI (reference sequence). TCRdb keeps only in-frame clones here, not all; method: immunoSEQ multiplex PCR. Of approximately 150,000 clones listed, more than 75% are singletons. V is TRBV6-6 and J is TRBJ2-2, with 8 bases identical to TRBD2. Sequencing input: peripheral blood. This TCR was recovered from a man aged 50 to 59 who had recovered from COVID-19. The CDR3 here is CASGRGSNTGELFF. CDR3 sequence (DNA): TGTGCCTCCGGGAGGGGTTCGAACACCGGGGAGCTGTTTTTT.